These T cell receptor beta chains were read from a single sample in a study of cytomegalovirus exposure and HLA in healthy donors. The data were produced by immunoSEQ multiplex PCR, yet TCRdb's version contains in-frame clones alone and is incomplete. The table has 100,000 to 150,000 clones, roughly 69% seen once. Sample: PBMCs. These receptors came from a human donor in good health. Each CDR3 is given with its conserved first and last residue. The order of the fields is clone size, D gene, J gene, V gene, CDR3 protein, CDR3 DNA. D genes are given only for firm matches. Clone sizes are given selectively: once, few, many, or a class where the clone is expanded.

abundance: .; d_gene: .; j_gene: TRBJ1-2; v_gene: TRBV7-2; CDR3aa: CASRHAENGYTF; CDR3nt: TGTGCCAGCAGACATGCCGAAAATGGCTACACCTTC
abundance: .; d_gene: .; j_gene: TRBJ2-3; v_gene: TRBV18; CDR3aa: CASSPPSLAFTDTQYF; CDR3nt: TGTGCCAGCTCACCACCGAGCCTAGCCTTCACAGATACGCAGTATTTT
abundance: .; d_gene: .; j_gene: TRBJ2-5; v_gene: TRBV11-1; CDR3aa: CASSREVQETQYF; CDR3nt: TGTGCCAGCAGCCGCGAAGTGCAAGAGACCCAGTACTTC
abundance: .; d_gene: TRBD1; j_gene: TRBJ2-3; v_gene: TRBV6-1; CDR3aa: CASSGPDRARGRTDTQYF; CDR3nt: TGTGCCAGCAGTGGCCCTGACAGGGCCAGGGGCCGCACAGATACGCAGTATTTT
abundance: .; d_gene: TRBD1; j_gene: TRBJ2-7; v_gene: TRBV23-1; CDR3aa: CASSQSWGQGKVDEQYF; CDR3nt: TGCGCCAGCAGTCAATCTTGGGGACAGGGGAAGGTGGACGAGCAGTACTTC
abundance: .; d_gene: .; j_gene: TRBJ1-5; v_gene: TRBV2; CDR3aa: CASSILGGQPQHF; CDR3nt: TGTGCCAGCAGTATCCTGGGGGGGCAGCCCCAGCATTTT
abundance: .; d_gene: TRBD2; j_gene: TRBJ2-1; v_gene: TRBV27; CDR3aa: CASSLSGRSSYNEQFF; CDR3nt: TGTGCCAGCAGTCTCAGCGGGAGGAGCTCCTACAATGAGCAGTTCTTC
abundance: .; d_gene: TRBD2; j_gene: TRBJ2-7; v_gene: TRBV5-6; CDR3aa: CASSHSGRGDEQYF; CDR3nt: TGTGCCAGCAGCCATAGCGGGAGAGGGGACGAGCAGTACTTC
abundance: .; d_gene: .; j_gene: TRBJ2-1; v_gene: TRBV15; CDR3aa: CATSRGTIINNEQFF; CDR3nt: TGTGCCACCAGCAGAGGGACAATTATTAACAATGAGCAGTTCTTC
abundance: once; d_gene: TRBD2; j_gene: TRBJ2-5; v_gene: TRBV5-4; CDR3aa: CASSLVLSGGQETQYF; CDR3nt: TGTGCCAGCAGCTTAGTCCTTAGCGGGGGGCAAGAGACCCAGTACTTC
abundance: .; d_gene: TRBD2; j_gene: TRBJ2-7; v_gene: TRBV9; CDR3aa: CASSVGGGALYEQYF; CDR3nt: TGTGCCAGCAGCGTCGGCGGGGGGGCCCTTTACGAGCAGTACTTC
abundance: .; d_gene: .; j_gene: TRBJ2-7; v_gene: TRBV29-1; CDR3aa: CSVEVPTTEFKSYEQYF; CDR3nt: TGCAGCGTTGAAGTTCCCACGACGGAGTTCAAAAGCTACGAGCAGTACTTC
abundance: .; d_gene: .; j_gene: TRBJ1-1; v_gene: TRBV9; CDR3aa: CASSAGAVNEAFF; CDR3nt: TGTGCCAGCAGCGCCGGTGCGGTTAATGAAGCTTTCTTT
abundance: few; d_gene: .; j_gene: TRBJ2-7; v_gene: TRBV11-2; CDR3aa: CASSLDRDIGLEQYF; CDR3nt: TGTGCCAGCAGCTTAGACAGGGATATAGGTCTCGAGCAGTACTTC
abundance: .; d_gene: .; j_gene: TRBJ1-6; v_gene: TRBV6-1; CDR3aa: CAIRETGLNSPLHF; CDR3nt: TGTGCCATCAGGGAGACAGGCCTTAATTCACCCCTCCACTTT
abundance: .; d_gene: TRBD1; j_gene: TRBJ1-1; v_gene: TRBV11-2; CDR3aa: CASSLGKGADTEAFF; CDR3nt: TGTGCCAGCAGCTTAGGGAAGGGGGCCGACACTGAAGCTTTCTTT